Below are 17 T cell receptor beta chains sequenced from a single sample in a study of OX40 agonist ivuxolimab in advanced cancers. The method was immunoSEQ multiplex PCR; TCRdb's version includes in-frame clones alone and lacks a portion of them. Among approximately 16,000 clones listed, approximately 80% were seen once. The sample was CD4+ or CD8+ T cells sorted from blood, taken in a trial of the OX40 agonist ivuxolimab. These TCRs come from an adult with an advanced solid tumor such as melanoma, head and neck, liver or kidney cancer.

This clone was recorded only once. The chain carries TRBV30 and TRBJ2-1; D uncertain. The CDR3 length is 11 residues. Germline V lookup: CDR1 GTSNPN, CDR2 SVGIG (reference sequence). Trimming cost V 3 bases and J 7 bases, with 7 bases left between them. The CDR3 nucleotides are TGTGCCTGGAGCATCCAGAATGAGCAGTTCTTC. It specifies CAWSIQNEQFF.

CDR3 sequence (DNA): TGTGCCAGCAGCCCAAGGGGTCCTAGCACAGATACGCAGTATTTT. Amino acids: CASSPRGPSTDTQYF. The V call is TRBV11-3, the J call TRBJ2-3, with D possibly matching TRBD1 (5 bases). The V gene lost 5 bases and the J gene lost 0 bases, with 12 bases spanning the gap. The CDR3 extends over 15 amino acids. CDR1 and CDR2 from the germline V gene are SGHNT and YENEEA. The full variable domain, in which reference TRBV11-3 and TRBJ2-3 provide the parts outside the CDR3, is EAGVVQSPRYKIIEKKQPVAFWCNPISGHNTLYWYLQNLGQGPELLIRYENEEAVDDSQLPKDRFSAERLKGVDSTLKIQPAELGDSAVYLCASSPRGPSTDTQYFGPGTRLTVL.

This rearrangement joins TRBV4-1 to TRBJ2-5; D remains ambiguous. V was trimmed by 0 bases and J by 4 bases, leaving 6 bases between them. The CDR3 runs to 13 residues. In germline, CDR1 is MGHRA, CDR2 YSYEKL. Here the CDR3 DNA reads TGCGCCAGCAGCCAAGACCCCGGAGAGACCCAGTACTTC. It translates to CASSQDPGETQYF.

This rearrangement joins TRBV9 to TRBJ2-2; D unresolved. Germline V gene data show CDR1 as SGDLS and CDR2 as YYNGEE. Trimming pared 0 bases from V and 7 bases from J, leaving 4 bases between. The CDR3 totals 12 residues. The DNA of the CDR3 is TGTGCCAGCAGCGTAGGGGTCGGGGAGCTGTTTTTT. Its translation is CASSVGVGELFF.

The chain couples TRBV9 to TRBJ2-7, with TRBD1 matching 8 bases. V lost 4 bases, J lost 4 bases, and 4 bases stayed unmatched. The CDR3 is 13 residues long. Germline V lookup: CDR1 SGDLS, CDR2 YYNGEE. Written as DNA, the CDR3 is TGTGCCAGCAGCCCCCGGACAGGGTACGAGCAGTACTTC. Its translation: CASSPRTGYEQYF.

The chain links TRBV7-6 to TRBJ2-5; TRBD2 agrees at 9 bases. This CDR3 has 17 residues. The J segment lost 2 bases and the V segment lost 1 base, leaving 8 bases of the junction unmatched. Looked up from germline, CDR1 is SGHVS and CDR2 is FNYEAQ. The CDR3, as DNA: TGTGCCAGCAGCTTAGGTCAGGCGGGGGGGCTTCAAGAGACCCAGTACTTC. Residues: CASSLGQAGGLQETQYF.

The V call is TRBV21-1, the J call TRBJ1-5; TRBD1 is taken as the D call from the table, unchecked against the DNA. TRBV21-1 is an annotated pseudogene. The CDR3 is made up of 17 amino acids. CDR3 amino acids: CASNKGAGPFGNQPQHF. The CDR3, as DNA: TGTGCCAGCAACAAGGGCGCAGGGCCTTTTGGAAATCAGCCCCAGCATTTT.

The CDR3: CASSLLGQGHNEKLFF. CDR3 nucleotides: TGCGCCAGCAGCCTTCTCGGACAGGGTCATAATGAAAAACTGTTTTTT. The chain couples TRBV4-3 to TRBJ1-4; 8 nucleotides match TRBD1. CDR3 length: 16 residues. V gave up 4 bases and J gave up 4 bases; unmatched junction bases: 8. The germline gives CDR1 LGHNA, CDR2 YSLEER.

This clone is judged medium-sized (0.01 to 0.1%). The chain joins TRBV6-5 to TRBJ1-1; D remains unclear. The length of the CDR3 is 13 residues. The germline gives CDR1 MNHEY, CDR2 SVGAGI. V gave up 2 bases and J gave up 7 bases, with 11 bases separating them. CDR3 in amino acids: CASSYTTQSEAFF. CDR3 DNA: TGTGCCAGCAGTTACACGACACAGAGTGAAGCTTTCTTT.

The chain uses TRBV2 and TRBJ1-6; unclear D gene. CDR1 SNHLY and CDR2 FYNNEI come from the germline V gene. This CDR3 has 17 residues. V shed 3 bases and J shed 8 bases, with 20 bases lying between them. The CDR3 protein is CASSDRGLRLLDSPLHF. DNA for the CDR3: TGTGCCAGCAGTGATCGAGGGCTTAGGTTATTGGATTCACCCCTCCACTTT.

This clone was seen a handful of times. The rearrangement uses TRBV6-5 and TRBJ2-3; 9 bases line up with TRBD1. V lost 2 bases, J lost 6 bases, and 3 bases stayed unmatched. The CDR3 loop spans 14 amino acids. From germline, CDR1 is MNHEY and CDR2 SVGAGI. CDR3 sequence reads: CASSYTTGGDTQYF. The CDR3 DNA sequence: TGTGCCAGCAGTTACACGACAGGGGGGGATACGCAGTATTTT.

The chain is built from TRBV5-6 and TRBJ1-2; perhaps TRBD1 as D (5 bases). Trimming shortened V by 3 bases and J by 2 bases, and 14 bases separated the two germline ends. Germline V gene data show CDR1 as SGHDT and CDR2 as YYEEEE. The CDR3 runs to 15 residues. CDR3 bases: TGTGCCAGCAGCTCCTACTTACAGGAGAACTATGGCTACACCTTC. This codes for CASSSYLQENYGYTF.

V and J are TRBV10-3 and TRBJ2-1; 8 bases agree with TRBD2. Unmatched junction bases numbered 15, after V lost 10 bases and J lost 4 bases. Germline V gives CDR1 ENHRY, CDR2 SYGVKD. The length of the CDR3 is 16 residues. The CDR3 region is CATQHKAGDSYNEQFF. The CDR3 coding sequence is TGTGCCACCCAACATAAAGCGGGGGACTCATACAATGAGCAGTTCTTC.

The chain recombines TRBV7-6 with TRBJ2-5, with D perhaps TRBD1 or TRBD2 (6 bases each). Trimming stripped 5 bases from V and 7 bases from J, with 17 bases between. Germline V lookup: CDR1 SGHVS, CDR2 FNYEAQ. The length of the CDR3 is 14 residues. The CDR3 region is CASSARGDEGTQYF. In DNA form, the CDR3 reads TGTGCCAGCAGCGCAAGGGGGGATGAAGGGACCCAGTACTTC.

The CDR3 is CASRYYTEAFF. The CDR3 nucleotides are TGTGCCAGCAGGTACTACACTGAAGCTTTCTTT. The chain links TRBV6-1 to TRBJ1-1; D unresolved. Germline V CDR1 and CDR2: MNHNS, SASEGT. V lost 6 bases and J lost 3, with 5 bases in between. The CDR3 is 11 residues long.

The chain has TRBV19 and TRBJ2-7, with TRBD1 matching 11 bases. CDR1 is LNHDA, CDR2 SQIVND, per germline (reference sequence). There are 14 residues in the CDR3. J gave up 3 bases and V 5 bases, and 3 bases lay outside the gene matches. Here the CDR3 DNA reads TGTGCCAGTAGTGGGACAGGGGGGAACTACGAGCAGTACTTC. Protein sequence: CASSGTGGNYEQYF.

The CDR3 coding sequence is TGTGCCTCCAGCCCGTGGGGAAACTATGGCTACACCTTC. It translates to CASSPWGNYGYTF. The V gene is TRBV9, the J gene TRBJ1-2; D unresolved. V lost 10 bases to trimming and J lost 2 bases, with 15 bases between them. The CDR3 consists of 13 residues. Germline loops: CDR1 SGDLS, CDR2 YYNGEE.